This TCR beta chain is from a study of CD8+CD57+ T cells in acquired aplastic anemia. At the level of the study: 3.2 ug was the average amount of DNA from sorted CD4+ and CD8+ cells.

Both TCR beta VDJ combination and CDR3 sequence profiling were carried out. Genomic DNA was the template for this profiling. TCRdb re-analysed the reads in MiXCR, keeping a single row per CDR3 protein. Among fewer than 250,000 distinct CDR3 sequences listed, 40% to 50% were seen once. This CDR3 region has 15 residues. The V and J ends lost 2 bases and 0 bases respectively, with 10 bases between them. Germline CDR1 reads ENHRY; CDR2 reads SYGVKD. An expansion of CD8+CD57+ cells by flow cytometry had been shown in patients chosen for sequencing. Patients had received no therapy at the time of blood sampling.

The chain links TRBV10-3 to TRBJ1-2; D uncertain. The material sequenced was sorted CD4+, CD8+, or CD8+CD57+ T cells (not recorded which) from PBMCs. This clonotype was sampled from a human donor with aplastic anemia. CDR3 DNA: TGTGCCATCAGTGAGATAGGGTATACTAACTATGGCTACACCTTC. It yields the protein CAISEIGYTNYGYTF.